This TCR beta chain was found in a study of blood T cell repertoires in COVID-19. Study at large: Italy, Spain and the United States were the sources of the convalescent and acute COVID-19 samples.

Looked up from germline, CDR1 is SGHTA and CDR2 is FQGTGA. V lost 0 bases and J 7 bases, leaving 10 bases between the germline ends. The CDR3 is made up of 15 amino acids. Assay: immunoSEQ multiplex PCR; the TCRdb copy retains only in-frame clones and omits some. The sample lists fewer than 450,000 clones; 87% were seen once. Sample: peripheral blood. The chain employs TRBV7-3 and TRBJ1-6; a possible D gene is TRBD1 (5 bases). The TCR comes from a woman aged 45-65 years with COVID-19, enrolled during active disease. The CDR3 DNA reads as TGTGCCAGCAGCTTAACACCCGACAGAAATTCACCCCTCCACTTT. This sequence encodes CASSLTPDRNSPLHF.